This TCR beta chain was identified in a study of blood T cell repertoires in COVID-19. Background on the study: The United States, Italy and Spain provided the acute and convalescent COVID-19 samples. In each case, the material was cDNA or gDNA derived from T cells, B-cell-depleted T cells, or PBMCs.

In the authors' methods: Amplifying reference gene primers gave estimates of nucleated cell counts. Measured with immunoSEQ multiplex PCR; TCRdb has only the in-frame clones, and not every one. The DNA gave D and trimming, while V, J and clone size come from that table. The repertoire holds approximately 230,000 clones, with about 91% as singletons. CDR3 length equals 15 residues. V was cut by 3 bases and J by 3 bases, with 14 bases left in between. CDR1 and CDR2 from the germline V gene are SNHLY and FYNNEI. Sequenced sample: peripheral blood. The rearrangement uses TRBV2 and TRBJ1-1; no clear D gene. This clonotype was obtained from a man at least 80 years old with acute or convalescent COVID-19. The CDR3 sequence: CASSDLNTGDTEAFF. As DNA, the CDR3 is TGTGCCAGCAGTGATTTGAACACCGGGGACACTGAAGCTTTCTTT.